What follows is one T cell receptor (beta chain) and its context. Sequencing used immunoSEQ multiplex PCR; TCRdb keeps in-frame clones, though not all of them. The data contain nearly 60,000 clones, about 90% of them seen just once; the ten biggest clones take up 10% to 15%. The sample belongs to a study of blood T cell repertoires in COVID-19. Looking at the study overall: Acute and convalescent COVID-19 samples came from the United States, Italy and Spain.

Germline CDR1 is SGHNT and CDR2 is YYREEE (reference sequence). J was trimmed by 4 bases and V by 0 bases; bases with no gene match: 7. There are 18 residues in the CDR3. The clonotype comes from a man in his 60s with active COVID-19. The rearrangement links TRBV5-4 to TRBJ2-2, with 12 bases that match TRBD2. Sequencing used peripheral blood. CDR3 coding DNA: TGTGCCAGCAGCTTGGGATCTAGCGGGGGGGCGACCACCGGGGAGCTGTTTTTT. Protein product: CASSLGSSGGATTGELFF.